This T cell receptor beta chain was found in a study of blood T cells in healthy people across ages. Next came a second PCR, run for about 7 to 12 cycles, which used a sample-barcoded 5' primer along with a J-beta primer mix. TCRdb passed the 5' RACE reads through MiXCR, listing each CDR3 protein once. The table has about 720,000 distinct CDR3 sequences, 22% seen once. This CDR3 is built from 16 residues. Germline V lookup: CDR1 MGHRA, CDR2 YSYEKL. Trimming removed 5 bases at V and 4 bases at J, with 17 bases between. The sequence was obtained from a man aged 65 to 85 in good health. Input material: blood. V usage is TRBV4-1 and J usage is TRBJ1-4, with a weak D call TRBD1 (6 bases). The DNA of the CDR3 is TGCGCCAGCAGCTTTGGAGGGGGTTATGGTAATGAAAAACTGTTTTTT. Encoded protein: CASSFGGGYGNEKLFF.